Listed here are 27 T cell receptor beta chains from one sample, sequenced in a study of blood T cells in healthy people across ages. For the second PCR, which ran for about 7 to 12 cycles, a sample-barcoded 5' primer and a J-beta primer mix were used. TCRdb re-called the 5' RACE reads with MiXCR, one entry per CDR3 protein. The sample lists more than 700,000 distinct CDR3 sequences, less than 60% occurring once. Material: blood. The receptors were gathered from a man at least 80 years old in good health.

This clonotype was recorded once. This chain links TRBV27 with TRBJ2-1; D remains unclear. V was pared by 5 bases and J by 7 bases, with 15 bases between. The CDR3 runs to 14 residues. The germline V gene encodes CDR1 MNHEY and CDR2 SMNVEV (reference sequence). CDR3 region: CASSKVQLWNEQFF. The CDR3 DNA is TGTGCCAGCAGTAAGGTCCAGCTATGGAATGAGCAGTTCTTC.

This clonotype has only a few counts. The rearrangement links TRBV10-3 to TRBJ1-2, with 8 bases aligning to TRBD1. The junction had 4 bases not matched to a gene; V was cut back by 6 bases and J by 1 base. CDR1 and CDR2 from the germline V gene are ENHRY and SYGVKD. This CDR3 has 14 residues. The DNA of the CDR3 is TGTGCCATCAGCGGTGACAGGGGTAACTATGGCTACACCTTC. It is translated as CAISGDRGNYGYTF.

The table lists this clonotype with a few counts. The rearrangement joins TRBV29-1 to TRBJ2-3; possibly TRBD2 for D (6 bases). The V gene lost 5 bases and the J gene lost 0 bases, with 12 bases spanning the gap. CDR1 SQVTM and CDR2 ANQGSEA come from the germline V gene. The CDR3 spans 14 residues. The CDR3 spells CSVHPGLSTDTQYF. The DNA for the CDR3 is TGCAGCGTTCACCCGGGACTTAGCACAGATACGCAGTATTTT.

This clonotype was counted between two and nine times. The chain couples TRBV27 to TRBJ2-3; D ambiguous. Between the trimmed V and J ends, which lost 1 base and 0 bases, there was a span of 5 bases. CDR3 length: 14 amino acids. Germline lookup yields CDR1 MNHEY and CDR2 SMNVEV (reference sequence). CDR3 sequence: CASSLWSSTDTQYF. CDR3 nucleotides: TGTGCCAGCAGTTTATGGAGCAGCACAGATACGCAGTATTTT.

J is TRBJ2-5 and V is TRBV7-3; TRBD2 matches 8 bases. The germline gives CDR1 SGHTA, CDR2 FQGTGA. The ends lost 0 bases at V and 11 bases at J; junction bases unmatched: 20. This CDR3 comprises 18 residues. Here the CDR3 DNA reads TGTGCCAGCAGCTTAACAGGGCGAGCGGGAGTGTTAGAAAATGAGCAGTACTTC. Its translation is CASSLTGRAGVLENEQYF.

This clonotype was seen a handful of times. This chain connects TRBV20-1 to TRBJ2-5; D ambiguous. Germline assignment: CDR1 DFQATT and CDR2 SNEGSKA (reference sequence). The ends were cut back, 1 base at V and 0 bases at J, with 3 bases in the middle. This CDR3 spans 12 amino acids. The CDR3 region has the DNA TGCAGTGCTAGAGGCAACCAAGAGACCCAGTACTTC. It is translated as CSARGNQETQYF.

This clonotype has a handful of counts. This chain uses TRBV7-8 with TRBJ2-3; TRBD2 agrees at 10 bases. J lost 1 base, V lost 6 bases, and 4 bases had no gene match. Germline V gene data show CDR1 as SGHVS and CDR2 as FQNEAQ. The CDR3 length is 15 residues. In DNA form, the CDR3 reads TGTGCCAGCAGTGGTACTAGCGGGGGCACAGATACGCAGTATTTT. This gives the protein CASSGTSGGTDTQYF. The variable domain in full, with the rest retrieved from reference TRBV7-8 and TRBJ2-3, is GAGVSQSPRYKVAKRGQDVALRCDPISGHVSLFWYQQALGQGPEFLTYFQNEAQLDKSGLPSDRFFAERPEGSVSTLKIQRTQQEDSAVYLCASSGTSGGTDTQYFGPGTRLTVL.

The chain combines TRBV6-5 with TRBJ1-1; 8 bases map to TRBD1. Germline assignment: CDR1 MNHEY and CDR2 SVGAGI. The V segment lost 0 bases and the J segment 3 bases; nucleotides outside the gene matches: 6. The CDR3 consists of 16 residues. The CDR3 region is CASSYSIGQGDTEAFF. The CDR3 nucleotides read TGTGCCAGCAGTTACTCGATCGGACAGGGAGACACTGAAGCTTTCTTT.

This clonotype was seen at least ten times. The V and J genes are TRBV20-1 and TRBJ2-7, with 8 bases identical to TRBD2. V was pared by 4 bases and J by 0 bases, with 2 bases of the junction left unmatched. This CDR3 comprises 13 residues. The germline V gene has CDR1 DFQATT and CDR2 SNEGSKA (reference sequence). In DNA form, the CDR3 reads TGCAGTGCTACCGGGACTAGCTCCTACGAGCAGTACTTC. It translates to CSATGTSSYEQYF.

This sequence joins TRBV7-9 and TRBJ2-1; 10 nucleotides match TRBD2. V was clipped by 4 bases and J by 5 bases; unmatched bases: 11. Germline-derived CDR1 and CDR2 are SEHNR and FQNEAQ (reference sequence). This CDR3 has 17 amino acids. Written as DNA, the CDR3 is TGTGCCAGCAGCTCACCACAAGCGGGAGGGAGAAACAATGAGCAGTTCTTC. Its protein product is CASSSPQAGGRNNEQFF.

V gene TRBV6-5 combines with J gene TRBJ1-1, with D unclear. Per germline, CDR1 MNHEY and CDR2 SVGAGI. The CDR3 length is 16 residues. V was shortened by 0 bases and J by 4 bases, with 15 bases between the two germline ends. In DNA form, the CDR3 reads TGTGCCAGCAGTTACTCGATACTCGGGTTAGCCACTGAAGCTTTCTTT. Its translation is CASSYSILGLATEAFF.

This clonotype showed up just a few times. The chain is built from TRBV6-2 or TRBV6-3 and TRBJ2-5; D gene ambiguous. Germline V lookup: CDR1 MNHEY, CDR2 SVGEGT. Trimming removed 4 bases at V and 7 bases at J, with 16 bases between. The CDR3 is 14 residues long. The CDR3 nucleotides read TGTGCCAGCAGTTTACTCGAACTTGAGGCGACCCAGTACTTC. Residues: CASSLLELEATQYF.

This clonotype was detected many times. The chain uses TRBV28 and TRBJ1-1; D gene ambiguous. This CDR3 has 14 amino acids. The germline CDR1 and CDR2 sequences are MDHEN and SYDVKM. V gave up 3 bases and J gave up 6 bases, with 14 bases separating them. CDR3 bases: TGTGCCAGCAGTTTGGTACAGAAGTTTGCTGAAGCTTTCTTT. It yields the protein CASSLVQKFAEAFF.

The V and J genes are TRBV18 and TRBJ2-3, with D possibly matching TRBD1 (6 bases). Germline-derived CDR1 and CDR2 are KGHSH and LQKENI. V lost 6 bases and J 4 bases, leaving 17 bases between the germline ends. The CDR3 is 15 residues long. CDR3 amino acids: CASSPDVTGADTQYF. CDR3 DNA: TGTGCCAGCTCGCCCGATGTGACAGGCGCAGATACGCAGTATTTT.

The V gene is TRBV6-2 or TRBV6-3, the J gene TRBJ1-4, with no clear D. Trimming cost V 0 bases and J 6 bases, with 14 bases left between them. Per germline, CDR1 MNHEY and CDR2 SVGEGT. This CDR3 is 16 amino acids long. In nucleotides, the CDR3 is TGTGCCAGCAGTTACTCTCCCTCCGAGCTTCATGAAAAACTGTTTTTT. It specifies CASSYSPSELHEKLFF.

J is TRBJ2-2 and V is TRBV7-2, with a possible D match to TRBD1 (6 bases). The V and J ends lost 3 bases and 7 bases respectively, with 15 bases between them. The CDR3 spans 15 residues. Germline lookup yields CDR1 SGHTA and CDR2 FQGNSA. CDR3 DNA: TGTGCCAGCAGCTTGTGGGGGCCTCACAACGGGGAGCTGTTTTTT. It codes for CASSLWGPHNGELFF.

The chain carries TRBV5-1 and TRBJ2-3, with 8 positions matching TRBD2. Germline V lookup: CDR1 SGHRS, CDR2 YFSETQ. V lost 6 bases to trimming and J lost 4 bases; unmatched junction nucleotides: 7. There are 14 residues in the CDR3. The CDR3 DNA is TGCGCCAGCATGAATCGGGAGGGCGCAGATACGCAGTATTTT. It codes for CASMNREGADTQYF.

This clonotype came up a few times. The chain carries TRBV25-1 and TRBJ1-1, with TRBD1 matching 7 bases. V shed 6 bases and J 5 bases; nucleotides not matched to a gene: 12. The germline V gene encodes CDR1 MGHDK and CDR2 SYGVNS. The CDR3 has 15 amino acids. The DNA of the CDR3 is TGTGCCAGCAGCGAAAGACAGGGTTGGGAGACTGAAGCTTTCTTT. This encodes CASSERQGWETEAFF. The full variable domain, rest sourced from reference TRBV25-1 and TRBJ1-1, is EADIYQTPRYLVIGTGKKITLECSQTMGHDKMYWYQQDPGMELHLIHYSYGVNSTEKGDLSSESTVSRIRTEHFPLTLESARPSHTSQYLCASSERQGWETEAFFGQGTRLTVV.

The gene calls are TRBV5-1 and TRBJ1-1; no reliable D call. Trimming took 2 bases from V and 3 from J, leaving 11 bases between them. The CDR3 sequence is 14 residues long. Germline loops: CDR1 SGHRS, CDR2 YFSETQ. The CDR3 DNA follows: TGCGCCAGCAGCTTTGGAGGGAGCGACACTGAAGCTTTCTTT. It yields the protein CASSFGGSDTEAFF.

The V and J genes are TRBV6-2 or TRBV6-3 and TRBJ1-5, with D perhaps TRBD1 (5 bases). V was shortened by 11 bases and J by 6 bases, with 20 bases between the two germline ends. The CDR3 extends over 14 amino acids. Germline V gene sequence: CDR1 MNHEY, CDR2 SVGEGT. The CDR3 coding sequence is TGTGCCGGTTCCCGGGACGGACTGGGTCAGCCCCAGCATTTT. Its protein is CAGSRDGLGQPQHF.

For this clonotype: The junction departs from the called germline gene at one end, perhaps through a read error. In nucleotides, the CDR3 is TGTGCCGGCAGTTTGAACACTGAAGCTTTCTTT. Protein product: CAGSLNTEAFF. The chain employs TRBV2 and TRBJ1-1; D uncertain. The CDR3 covers 11 residues. Germline V gene lookup returns CDR1 SNHLY and CDR2 FYNNEI. The full variable domain, with the rest looked up from reference TRBV2 and TRBJ1-1, is EPEVTQTPSHQVTQMGQEVILRCVPISNHLYFYWYRQILGQKVEFLVSFYNNEISEKSEIFDDQFSVERPDGSNFTLKIRSTKLEDSAMYFCAGSLNTEAFFGQGTRLTVV.

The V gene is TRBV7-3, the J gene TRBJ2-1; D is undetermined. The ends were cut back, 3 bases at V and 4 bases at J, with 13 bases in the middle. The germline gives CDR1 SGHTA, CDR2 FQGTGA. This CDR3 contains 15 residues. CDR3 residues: CASSFGDPRYNEQFF. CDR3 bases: TGTGCCAGCAGCTTTGGGGATCCCCGATACAATGAGCAGTTCTTC.

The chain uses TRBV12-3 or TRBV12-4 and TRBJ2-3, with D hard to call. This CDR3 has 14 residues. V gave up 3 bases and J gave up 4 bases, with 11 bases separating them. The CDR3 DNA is TGTGCCAGCAGTTTCAGAGTGAGAGCAGATACGCAGTATTTT. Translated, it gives CASSFRVRADTQYF.

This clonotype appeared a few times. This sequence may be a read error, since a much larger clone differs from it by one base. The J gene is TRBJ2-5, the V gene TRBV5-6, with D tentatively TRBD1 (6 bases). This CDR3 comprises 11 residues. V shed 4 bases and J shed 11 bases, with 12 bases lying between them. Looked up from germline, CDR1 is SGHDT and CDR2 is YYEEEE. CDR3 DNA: TGTGCCAGCAGCAAGCAGGGGCAGCAGTACTTC. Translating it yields CASSKQGQQYF.

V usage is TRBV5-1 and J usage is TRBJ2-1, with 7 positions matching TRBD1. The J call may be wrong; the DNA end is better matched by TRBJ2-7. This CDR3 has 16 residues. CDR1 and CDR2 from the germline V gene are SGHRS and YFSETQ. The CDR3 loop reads CASSLAGDSSYNEQYF. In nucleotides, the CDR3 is TGCGCCAGCAGCTTGGCCGGGGACAGCTCCTACAATGAGCAGTACTTC.

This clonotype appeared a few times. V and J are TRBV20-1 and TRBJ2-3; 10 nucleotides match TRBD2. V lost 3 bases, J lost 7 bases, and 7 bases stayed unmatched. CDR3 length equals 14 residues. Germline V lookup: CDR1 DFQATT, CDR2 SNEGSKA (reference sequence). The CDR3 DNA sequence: TGCAGTGCTAGGTGGCTAGCGGGAGTAAATACGCAGTATTTT. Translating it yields CSARWLAGVNTQYF.

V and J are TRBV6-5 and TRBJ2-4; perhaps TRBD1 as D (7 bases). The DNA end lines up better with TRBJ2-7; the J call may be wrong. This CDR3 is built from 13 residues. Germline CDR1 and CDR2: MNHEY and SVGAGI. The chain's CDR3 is CASRRDSTYEQYF. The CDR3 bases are TGTGCCAGCAGGCGGGACAGCACCTACGAGCAGTACTTC.